The 2 T cell receptor beta chains below were found in one sample sequenced in a study of cytomegalovirus exposure and HLA in healthy donors. PCR employed 60 Vbeta and 13 Jbeta primers. Here immunoSEQ multiplex PCR was the method, and the copy in TCRdb shows in-frame clones only, minus some. The table has 100,000 or so clones, about 76% seen once. Sequenced input: PBMCs. All receptors come from a woman aged 40 to 55 in good health and CMV-seropositive.

The table lists this clone with a few counts. Other DNA sequences in the sample encode the same CDR3. This sequence joins TRBV6-5 and TRBJ1-3; TRBD1 matches at 8 bases. CDR3 length: 14 residues. Trimming at V came to 8 bases and at J to 0 bases, leaving 3 bases not matched to a gene. CDR1 MNHEY and CDR2 SVGAGI come from the germline V gene. The CDR3 loop reads CASATGGSGNTIYF. The CDR3 DNA reads TGTGCCAGCGCTACAGGGGGCTCTGGAAACACCATATATTTT.

This chain uses TRBV4-2 with TRBJ2-3; D ambiguous. V was shortened by 1 base and J by 2 bases, with 4 bases between the two germline ends. This CDR3 is 13 amino acids long. Germline V gene data show CDR1 as LGHNA and CDR2 as YNFKEQ. The CDR3 DNA sequence: TGTGCCAGCAGCCAAGCCAACACAGATACGCAGTATTTT. Translating gives CASSQANTDTQYF.